Below are 23 T cell receptor beta chains sequenced from a single sample in a study of PD-1 blockade in classical Hodgkin lymphoma. Produced via immunoSEQ multiplex PCR; TCRdb's table is partial and in-frame only. The sample consists of fewer than 100,000 clones, roughly 91% of them appearing once. Sample time point: cycle 4 day 1 (C4D1), after 6 weeks of nivolumab. Each and every patient relapsed after autologous stem cell transplantation, and patients got differing brentuximab vedotin exposure. The specimen comprised peripheral blood mononuclear cells (PBMCs), sampled before the fourth cycle of nivolumab. The origin of the receptors is a human donor with classical Hodgkin lymphoma.

The rearrangement uses TRBV28 and TRBJ1-1, with 12 bases that match TRBD1. Trimming removed 6 bases from V and 5 bases from J; junction bases left unmatched: 7. CDR3 length equals 15 residues. Germline V gene lookup returns CDR1 MDHEN and CDR2 SYDVKM. CDR3 sequence (DNA): TGTGCCAGCAGGGGGACAGGGGGCATGGGGACTGAAGCTTTCTTT. Amino acids: CASRGTGGMGTEAFF.

The chain joins TRBV7-9 to TRBJ2-1; D is unresolved. The CDR3 is 14 residues long. Trimming took off 5 bases at V and 8 bases at J, with 16 bases between the two ends. From germline, CDR1 is SEHNR and CDR2 FQNEAQ (reference sequence). This CDR3 reads CASSTLSSTDEQFF. DNA for the CDR3: TGTGCCAGCAGCACCCTTAGTAGTACGGATGAGCAGTTCTTC.

This chain uses TRBV7-6 with TRBJ2-1; 10 bases agree with TRBD2. Per germline, CDR1 SGHVS and CDR2 FNYEAQ. This CDR3 comprises 16 residues. The junction had 9 bases not matched to a gene; V was cut back by 4 bases and J by 6 bases. The CDR3 DNA sequence: TGTGCCAGCAGCTCGAGGACAGGGACTAGCGTCAATGAGCAGTTCTTC. Protein: CASSSRTGTSVNEQFF.

The rearrangement links TRBV9 to TRBJ2-7; D perhaps matches TRBD1 (6 bases). CDR3 length: 16 residues. CDR1 and CDR2 from the germline V gene are SGDLS and YYNGEE. V was pared by 0 bases and J by 3 bases, with 16 bases between. The CDR3 region is CASSVGIRGSLYEQYF. The CDR3 region has the DNA TGTGCCAGCAGCGTAGGAATCAGGGGTTCCCTCTACGAGCAGTACTTC.

This chain joins TRBV28 and TRBJ2-1; 9 positions match TRBD2. Germline-derived CDR1 and CDR2 are MDHEN and SYDVKM. Germline trimming cut 5 bases from V and 9 bases from J; bases unmatched to any gene: 8. CDR3 length equals 14 residues. The CDR3 reads CASSDSGRGSEQFF. CDR3 coding DNA: TGTGCCAGCAGTGATAGCGGGAGAGGTAGTGAGCAGTTCTTC. The full variable domain, with the rest looked up from reference TRBV28 and TRBJ2-1, is DVKVTQSSRYLVKRTGEKVFLECVQDMDHENMFWYRQDPGLGLRLIYFSYDVKMKEKGDIPEGYSVSREKKERFSLILESASTNQTSMYLCASSDSGRGSEQFFGPGTRLTVL.

V usage is TRBV7-9 and J usage is TRBJ1-1, with a possible D match to TRBD1 (5 bases). Germline CDR1 is SEHNR and CDR2 is FQNEAQ (reference sequence). Between the trimmed V and J ends, which lost 7 bases and 3 bases, there was a span of 15 bases. The CDR3 sequence is 14 residues long. CDR3 sequence (DNA): TGTGCCAGCAATGTAGGGGTACGGGACACTGAAGCTTTCTTT. Translated: CASNVGVRDTEAFF.

The chain is built from TRBV19 and TRBJ2-6; maybe TRBD1 (5 bases). CDR1 and CDR2 from the germline V gene are LNHDA and SQIVND (reference sequence). The CDR3 has 14 amino acids. The V end lost 8 bases, the J end lost 3 bases, and 11 bases lay between the germline ends. CDR3 coding DNA: TGTGCCAGTCGGCAGGGTGTTGGGGCCAACGTCCTGACTTTC. Its protein product is CASRQGVGANVLTF. Full variable domain (missing parts from reference TRBV19 and TRBJ2-6): DGGITQSPKYLFRKEGQNVTLSCEQNLNHDAMYWYRQDPGQGLRLIYYSQIVNDFQKGDIAEGYSVSREKKESFPLTVTSAQKNPTAFYLCASRQGVGANVLTFGAGSRLTVL.

The chain employs TRBV7-9 and TRBJ2-1; 14 nucleotides line up with TRBD2. V was pared by 5 bases and J by 9 bases, with 6 bases of the junction left unmatched. CDR3 length: 15 amino acids. CDR1 and CDR2 from the germline V gene are SEHNR and FQNEAQ (reference sequence). The DNA for the CDR3 is TGTGCCAGCAGCCAGGGACTAGCGGGAGTGGTTGAGCAGTTCTTC. Residues: CASSQGLAGVVEQFF.

The chain carries TRBV5-6 and TRBJ1-3; 8 bases align to TRBD1. CDR1 is SGHDT and CDR2 is YYEEEE in the germline V gene. The CDR3 covers 14 residues. The junction had 9 bases not matched to a gene; V was cut back by 6 bases and J by 7 bases. The chain's CDR3 is CASTTGQGGNTIYF. The DNA for the CDR3 is TGTGCCAGCACCACTGGACAGGGTGGTAACACCATATATTTT.

This chain uses TRBV27 with TRBJ1-1; D not certain. Looked up from germline, CDR1 is MNHEY and CDR2 is SMNVEV (reference sequence). Trimming cost V 6 bases and J 1 base, with 6 bases left between them. CDR3 length: 12 amino acids. CDR3 sequence (DNA): TGTGCCAGCAGGGACCCGAACACTGAAGCTTTCTTT. Translating it yields CASRDPNTEAFF.

The gene calls are TRBV6-5 and TRBJ2-7; 9 bases agree with TRBD1. Germline V CDR1 and CDR2: MNHEY, SVGAGI. V trimming: 6 bases; J trimming: 3 bases; junction bases outside the gene matches: 3. This CDR3 is built from 13 residues. CDR3 nucleotides: TGTGCCAGCAGGGGACAGGGAGTCTACGAGCAGTACTTC. This codes for CASRGQGVYEQYF.

This clone appeared a single time. This chain links TRBV27 with TRBJ2-2; D unclear. Germline CDR1 MNHEY, CDR2 SMNVEV (reference sequence). Trimming shortened V by 2 bases and J by 3 bases, and 7 bases separated the two germline ends. The length of the CDR3 is 14 residues. DNA of the CDR3: TGTGCCAGCAGTTTAAACAGTTACACCGGGGAGCTGTTTTTT. This encodes CASSLNSYTGELFF.

This chain links TRBV5-1 with TRBJ1-1; 7 nucleotides align to TRBD1. This CDR3 is built from 15 residues. V trimming: 1 base; J trimming: 2 bases; junction bases outside the gene matches: 5. Germline V gene sequence: CDR1 SGHRS, CDR2 YFSETQ. DNA of the CDR3: TGCGCCAGCAGCTTGTCCGGGACAGAAAACACTGAAGCTTTCTTT. This translates into CASSLSGTENTEAFF.

The chain uses TRBV27 and TRBJ2-7, with 7 bases fitting TRBD1. V shed 0 bases, J shed 2 bases, and the junction held 4 bases outside the gene matches. The germline V gene has CDR1 MNHEY and CDR2 SMNVEV (reference sequence). The CDR3 runs to 15 residues. The CDR3 reads CASSLSGTVTYEQYF. As DNA, the CDR3 is TGTGCCAGCAGTTTATCCGGGACAGTCACCTACGAGCAGTACTTC.

The J gene is TRBJ1-5, the V gene TRBV27; D is ambiguous. V lost 6 bases and J 2 bases, leaving 8 bases between the germline ends. CDR3 length: 13 residues. Germline V lookup: CDR1 MNHEY, CDR2 SMNVEV (reference sequence). DNA of the CDR3: TGTGCCAGCAGCTCAGTCGGCAATCAGCCCCAGCATTTT. Amino acids: CASSSVGNQPQHF.

CDR3 in DNA: TGCGCCAGCAGCTTGGCAGATACGCAGTATTTT. As protein: CASSLADTQYF. This chain links TRBV5-1 with TRBJ2-3; the D is unclear. CDR1 is SGHRS, CDR2 YFSETQ, per germline. Deletions cut 0 bases from V and 4 bases from J, with 0 bases between. CDR3 length: 11 amino acids.

The chain joins TRBV29-1 to TRBJ1-1; D gene uncertain. The CDR3 has 11 residues. Looked up from germline, CDR1 is SQVTM and CDR2 is ANQGSEA. V was trimmed by 7 bases and J by 6 bases, leaving 12 bases between them. The CDR3 DNA is TGCAGCGGGACTAAGTACTCTGAAGCTTTCTTT. Its translation is CSGTKYSEAFF.

The chain employs TRBV19 and TRBJ1-2; D ambiguous. This CDR3 has 13 residues. Germline V gene data show CDR1 as LNHDA and CDR2 as SQIVND (reference sequence). Deletions cut 3 bases from V and 7 bases from J, with 12 bases between. CDR3 amino acids: CASSMSIGVGYTF. The CDR3 coding sequence is TGTGCCAGTAGTATGTCGATTGGGGTTGGCTACACCTTC.

The chain employs TRBV7-2 and TRBJ2-3, with D unresolved. Germline CDR1 SGHTA, CDR2 FQGNSA. Trimming stripped 1 base from V and 5 bases from J, with 10 bases between. The CDR3 consists of 14 residues. The CDR3 loop is CASSLETRRDTQYF. The CDR3 DNA reads as TGTGCCAGCAGCTTAGAGACCAGGAGAGATACGCAGTATTTT.

The rearrangement joins TRBV20-1 to TRBJ2-5; TRBD2 is a possible D gene (5 bases). CDR1 and CDR2 from the germline V gene are DFQATT and SNEGSKA (reference sequence). V lost 3 bases and J lost 5, with 7 bases in between. The CDR3 totals 11 residues. DNA for the CDR3: TGCAGTGCTAGGGGAGAGGAGACCCAGTACTTC. Protein product: CSARGEETQYF.

This clone was detected once. V gene TRBV5-6 combines with J gene TRBJ1-1, with D tentatively TRBD1 (6 bases). Trimming removed 0 bases at V and 8 bases at J, with 17 bases between. Germline values: CDR1 SGHDT, CDR2 YYEEEE. The CDR3 sequence is 15 residues long. CDR3 region: CASSLVGGGEIEAFF. The CDR3 coding sequence is TGTGCCAGCAGCTTGGTGGGGGGGGGCGAGATAGAAGCTTTCTTT. The variable domain in full, completed from reference TRBV5-6 and TRBJ1-1, reads DAGVTQSPTHLIKTRGQQVTLRCSPKSGHDTVSWYQQALGQGPQFIFQYYEEEERQRGNFPDRFSGHQFPNYSSELNVNALLLGDSALYLCASSLVGGGEIEAFFGQGTRLTVV.

This clone was observed a single time. The chain carries TRBV7-9 and TRBJ2-7, with D possibly TRBD1 on 5 matching bases. This CDR3 spans 12 amino acids. V lost 5 bases and J 6 bases, leaving 11 bases between the germline ends. CDR1 is SEHNR, CDR2 FQNEAQ, per germline (reference sequence). CDR3 in DNA: TGTGCCAGCAGCCCAATACAGGTCGAGCAGTACTTC. Residues: CASSPIQVEQYF.

The chain combines TRBV19 with TRBJ2-1, with 7 bases matching TRBD2. This CDR3 is 16 amino acids long. V dropped 5 bases and J dropped 3; count of bases not matched to a gene: 10. Germline CDR1 and CDR2: LNHDA and SQIVND (reference sequence). Here the CDR3 reads CASSVGGGGYYNEQFF. The DNA for the CDR3 is TGTGCCAGTAGTGTCGGAGGCGGGGGATACTACAATGAGCAGTTCTTC.